The 24 T cell receptor beta chains in this list originate from one sample, sequenced in a study of cytomegalovirus exposure and HLA in healthy donors. The PCR employed 60 Vbeta primers together with 13 Jbeta primers. TCRdb's table, derived via immunoSEQ multiplex PCR, lists solely in-frame clones and lacks some. The sample has some 120,000 clones, 81% seen once. What was sequenced was PBMCs. All receptors come from a woman aged 25 to 39 in good health and CMV-seronegative.

This chain connects TRBV25-1 to TRBJ2-7; possibly TRBD2 for D (5 bases). Trimming took off 4 bases at V and 5 bases at J, with 15 bases between the two ends. The germline V gene encodes CDR1 MGHDK and CDR2 SYGVNS. CDR3 length: 14 amino acids. The CDR3, as DNA: TGTGCCAGCAGTGCCAACTGGGCGGGCGACGAGCAGTACTTC. This codes for CASSANWAGDEQYF.

The chain carries TRBV18 and TRBJ1-1; D is perhaps TRBD1 (6 bases). Germline V CDR1 and CDR2: KGHSH, LQKENI. Between the trimmed V and J ends, which lost 0 bases and 5 bases, there was a span of 13 bases. This CDR3 region has 15 residues. The CDR3 DNA follows: TGTGCCAGCTCACCACCGCTCACAGGGAGAACTGAAGCTTTCTTT. This codes for CASSPPLTGRTEAFF.

The chain combines TRBV10-1 with TRBJ2-1; D is unclear. Trimming pared 3 bases from V and 0 bases from J, leaving 6 bases between. The germline V gene has CDR1 WNHNN and CDR2 SYGVQD (reference sequence). There are 14 residues in the CDR3. This chain's CDR3 is CASSDPSSYNEQFF. In DNA form, the CDR3 reads TGCGCCAGCAGTGACCCGAGCTCCTACAATGAGCAGTTCTTC.

This chain connects TRBV6-5 to TRBJ2-7; 8 positions agree with TRBD1. V gave up 6 bases and J gave up 6 bases; unmatched junction bases: 10. The CDR3 totals 14 residues. The germline CDR1 and CDR2 sequences are MNHEY and SVGAGI. The CDR3 sequence: CASRIQGDSSEQYF. Written as DNA, the CDR3 is TGTGCCAGCAGAATACAGGGGGACTCTTCCGAGCAGTACTTC.

In regard to this clone: The same CDR3 arises from other DNA sequences in this sample as well. The rearrangement links TRBV5-1 to TRBJ2-7; TRBD1 matches 8 bases. CDR1 and CDR2 from the germline V gene are SGHRS and YFSETQ. The junction had 2 bases not matched to a gene; V was cut back by 4 bases and J by 2 bases. The CDR3 has 13 amino acids. The CDR3 sequence is CASSRGQAYEQYF. The CDR3 DNA follows: TGCGCCAGCAGCAGGGGACAGGCCTACGAGCAGTACTTC.

J is TRBJ2-2 and V is TRBV11-2; TRBD2 aligns across 10 bases. In germline, CDR1 is SGHAT, CDR2 FQNNGV. This CDR3 spans 19 amino acids. V dropped 0 bases and J dropped 0; count of bases not matched to a gene: 7. CDR3 sequence (DNA): TGTGCCAGCAGCTTAGAAGCTAGCGGGGGTAAAGCGAACACCGGGGAGCTGTTTTTT. This sequence encodes CASSLEASGGKANTGELFF. Full variable domain (missing parts from reference TRBV11-2 and TRBJ2-2): EAGVAQSPRYKIIEKRQSVAFWCNPISGHATLYWYQQILGQGPKLLIQFQNNGVVDDSQLPKDRFSAERLKGVDSTLKIQPAKLEDSAVYLCASSLEASGGKANTGELFFGEGSRLTVL.

This clone was counted between two and nine times. J is TRBJ1-5 and V is TRBV7-9; 10 bases line up with TRBD1. The CDR3 is made up of 14 amino acids. Unmatched junction bases numbered 3, after V lost 5 bases and J lost 5 bases. Per the germline V gene, CDR1 is SEHNR and CDR2 is FQNEAQ (reference sequence). The CDR3 is CASSRDRGYQPQHF. The DNA for the CDR3 is TGTGCCAGCAGCCGGGACAGGGGATATCAGCCCCAGCATTTT.

The V and J genes are TRBV5-8 and TRBJ1-1; TRBD1 agrees at 7 bases. J lost 3 bases, V lost 4 bases, and 3 bases had no gene match. The CDR3 runs 13 residues. CDR1 and CDR2 (germline): SGHTS, YDEGEE. The CDR3 region is CASSQGQYTEAFF. CDR3 DNA sequence: TGTGCCAGCAGCCAGGGACAGTACACTGAAGCTTTCTTT.

This rearrangement joins TRBV7-3 to TRBJ2-5, with D hard to call. Germline CDR1 reads SGHTA; CDR2 reads FQGTGA. The CDR3 has 15 residues. V dropped 2 bases and J dropped 2 bases, with 12 bases sitting between them. The CDR3 loop is CASSLGLRPQETQYF. The CDR3, as DNA: TGTGCCAGCAGCTTAGGTCTCAGGCCACAAGAGACCCAGTACTTC.

This clone was seen once. The CDR3 sequence: CASSKYTGIAKNIQYF. The CDR3 DNA follows: TGTGCCAGCAGCAAATATACAGGCATAGCCAAAAACATTCAGTACTTC. The rearrangement links TRBV21-1 to TRBJ2-4; the table's D gene call, TRBD1, was not cross checked with the DNA. TRBV21-1 is assigned pseudogene status. The CDR3 consists of 16 residues.

This chain connects TRBV11-2 to TRBJ1-1; TRBD1 aligns across 10 bases. Trimming at V came to 2 bases and at J to 4 bases, leaving 4 bases not matched to a gene. The CDR3 sequence is 15 residues long. Germline CDR1 is SGHAT and CDR2 is FQNNGV. As DNA, the CDR3 is TGTGCCAGCAGCTTAATGGGACAGGGGATCACTGAAGCTTTCTTT. Translated: CASSLMGQGITEAFF. The full variable domain, completed using reference TRBV11-2 and TRBJ1-1, is EAGVAQSPRYKIIEKRQSVAFWCNPISGHATLYWYQQILGQGPKLLIQFQNNGVVDDSQLPKDRFSAERLKGVDSTLKIQPAKLEDSAVYLCASSLMGQGITEAFFGQGTRLTVV.

The chain links TRBV30 to TRBJ1-1; 9 bases map to TRBD1. CDR3 length: 15 amino acids. CDR1 is GTSNPN and CDR2 is SVGIG in the germline V gene (reference sequence). J lost 4 bases, V lost 2 bases, and 8 bases had no gene match. The CDR3 bases are TGTGCCTGGAGTAGGGGGACAGGGCGGTCCACTGAAGCTTTCTTT. Amino acids: CAWSRGTGRSTEAFF.

This clone has only one observation. This sequence joins TRBV29-1 and TRBJ1-1; TRBD1 might be the D (6 bases). Germline CDR1 reads SQVTM; CDR2 reads ANQGSEA. CDR3 size: 14 residues. Trimming removed 6 bases at V and 4 bases at J, with 18 bases between. CDR3 sequence reads: CSVLGHPRVTEAFF. As DNA, the CDR3 is TGCAGCGTCCTGGGACACCCGAGGGTCACTGAAGCTTTCTTT.

The CDR3 loop is CAISEDRDLGETQYF. DNA of the CDR3: TGTGCCATCAGTGAGGACAGGGACCTAGGGGAGACCCAGTACTTC. The V call is TRBV10-3, the J call TRBJ2-5, with 7 positions matching TRBD1. J was trimmed by 5 bases and V by 2 bases; bases with no gene match: 8. The CDR3 consists of 15 residues. CDR1 is ENHRY, CDR2 SYGVKD, per germline.

CDR3 residues: CASSQDPSGSRDEQFF. CDR3 nucleotides: TGCGCCAGCAGCCAAGATCCTAGCGGGAGTCGGGATGAGCAGTTCTTC. The J gene is TRBJ2-1, the V gene TRBV4-1; TRBD2 agrees at 10 bases. The CDR3 has 16 residues. Germline V lookup: CDR1 MGHRA, CDR2 YSYEKL. The V and J ends lost 0 bases and 8 bases, in that order; junction bases with no gene match: 7.

This clone was recorded only once. The genes are TRBV6-1 and TRBJ2-7; 8 bases align to TRBD2. V gave up 1 base and J gave up 5 bases; unmatched junction bases: 10. The length of the CDR3 is 16 residues. Germline values: CDR1 MNHNS, CDR2 SASEGT. The CDR3 DNA follows: TGTGCCAGCAGTGAAGGAGGACGGGGGGGCCTTCACGAGCAGTACTTC. This gives the protein CASSEGGRGGLHEQYF.

This chain joins TRBV6-1 and TRBJ2-2; TRBD2 matches at 8 bases. Germline CDR1 MNHNS, CDR2 SASEGT. The trim removed 8 bases at V and 8 bases at J, leaving 7 bases unmatched. CDR3 length equals 13 residues. The CDR3 nucleotides are TGTGCCAGCGATATCGGGGGGGCGGGGGAGCTGTTTTTT. Its protein product is CASDIGGAGELFF.

The rearrangement links TRBV30 to TRBJ2-3; 7 bases agree with TRBD2. V gave up 3 bases and J gave up 6 bases; unmatched junction bases: 9. Germline-derived CDR1 and CDR2 are GTSNPN and SVGIG (reference sequence). This CDR3 has 14 residues. The CDR3: CAWSLAGADDTQYF. The CDR3 nucleotides read TGTGCCTGGAGCCTGGCGGGAGCAGACGATACGCAGTATTTT.

The V and J genes are TRBV5-6 and TRBJ2-2; 10 bases match TRBD1. This CDR3 region has 17 residues. V gave up 1 base and J gave up 6 bases; unmatched junction bases: 9. Looked up from germline, CDR1 is SGHDT and CDR2 is YYEEEE. For the CDR3, the DNA is TGTGCCAGCAGCTTGTTTTTGGGACAGGGGCTCGCCGGGGAGCTGTTTTTT. Amino acid sequence: CASSLFLGQGLAGELFF.

The chain is built from TRBV18 and TRBJ2-3; D is uncertain. V was shortened by 0 bases and J by 1 base, with 2 bases between the two germline ends. Germline CDR1 reads KGHSH; CDR2 reads LQKENI. The CDR3 is made up of 13 amino acids. CDR3 sequence: CASSPPGTDTQYF. The CDR3 region has the DNA TGTGCCAGCTCACCACCCGGCACAGATACGCAGTATTTT. Full variable domain (rest looked up from reference TRBV18 and TRBJ2-3): NAGVMQNPRHLVRRRGQEARLRCSPMKGHSHVYWYRQLPEEGLKFMVYLQKENIIDESGMPKERFSAEFPKEGPSILRIQQVVRGDSAAYFCASSPPGTDTQYFGPGTRLTVL.

CDR3 sequence: CASSLDFGTGTSGYTF. CDR3 DNA sequence: TGTGCCAGCAGCTTGGACTTCGGGACAGGGACTAGTGGCTACACCTTC. This sequence joins TRBV5-4 and TRBJ1-2, with 9 bases matching TRBD1. V lost 0 bases to trimming and J lost 7 bases; unmatched junction nucleotides: 10. CDR1 is SGHNT and CDR2 is YYREEE in the germline V gene (reference sequence). This CDR3 spans 16 amino acids. Combining the CDR3 with reference TRBV5-4 and TRBJ1-2 gives the whole variable domain ETGVTQSPTHLIKTRGQQVTLRCSSQSGHNTVSWYQQALGQGPQFIFQYYREEENGRGNFPPRFSGLQFPNYSSELNVNALELDDSALYLCASSLDFGTGTSGYTFGSGTRLTVV.

The chain joins TRBV11-2 to TRBJ1-2; possible D gene TRBD1, 5 bases. This CDR3 has 13 residues. CDR1 is SGHAT, CDR2 FQNNGV, per germline. V was pared by 1 base and J by 13 bases, with 16 bases between. For the CDR3, the DNA is TGTGCCAGCAGCTTAGGGGGGGGTCCGATGGCCACCTTC. Translating gives CASSLGGGPMATF.

This chain joins TRBV6-5 and TRBJ1-1, with 7 bases identical to TRBD1. The junction had 5 bases not matched to a gene; V was cut back by 6 bases and J by 1 base. Germline V gene data show CDR1 as MNHEY and CDR2 as SVGAGI. The CDR3 sequence is 14 residues long. The CDR3 protein is CASSRDRRNTEAFF. In DNA, the CDR3 is TGTGCCAGCAGCCGGGACAGACGGAACACTGAAGCTTTCTTT.

CDR3: CASSPPGTGNTIYF. In nucleotides, the CDR3 is TGTGCCAGCAGTCCCCCAGGTACGGGAAACACCATATATTTT. The chain uses TRBV6-6 and TRBJ1-3; D not resolved. CDR3 length equals 14 residues. V lost 5 bases to trimming and J lost 4 bases, with 12 bases between them. Germline-derived CDR1 and CDR2 are MNHNY and SVGAGI (reference sequence).